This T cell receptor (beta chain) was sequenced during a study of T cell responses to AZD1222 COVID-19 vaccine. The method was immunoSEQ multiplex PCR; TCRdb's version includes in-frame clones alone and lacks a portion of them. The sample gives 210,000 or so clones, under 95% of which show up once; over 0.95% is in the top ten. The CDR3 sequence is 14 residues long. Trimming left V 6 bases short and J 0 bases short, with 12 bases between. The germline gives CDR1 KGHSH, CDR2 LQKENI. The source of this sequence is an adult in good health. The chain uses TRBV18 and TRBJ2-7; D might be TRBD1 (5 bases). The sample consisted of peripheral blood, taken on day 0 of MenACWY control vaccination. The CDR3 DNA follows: TGTGCCAGCTCCCCCGACAGATCCTCCTACGAGCAGTACTTC. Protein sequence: CASSPDRSSYEQYF.